This T cell receptor (beta chain) appears in the sequencing data of a study of blood T cell repertoires in COVID-19. Background on the study: The United States, Italy and Spain provided the acute and convalescent COVID-19 samples. The cDNA or gDNA used as material had been derived from T cells, B-cell-depleted T cells, or PBMCs.

Seattle-derived patients entered the study during active infection and were followed longitudinally. The germline gives CDR1 SNHLY, CDR2 FYNNEI. V gave up 5 bases and J gave up 0 bases; unmatched junction bases: 6. The CDR3 length is 16 residues. This clone appeared a single time. As processed by the authors: It was from reference gene primer amplification that nucleated cell counts were estimated. Sequencing was performed with immunoSEQ multiplex PCR; in TCRdb, only in-frame clones are kept and a portion is missing. V, J and clone size are taken as reported in that table, and D and trimming were inferred from the DNA itself. Of approximately 45,000 clones detected, approximately 90% appear once; the ten largest clones hold about 3.7%.

Sequenced sample: peripheral blood. This TCR was recovered from a man aged 40-49 years with COVID-19, enrolled during active disease. The chain combines TRBV2 with TRBJ2-1, with 8 bases identical to TRBD1. Written as DNA, the CDR3 is TGTGCCAGCAGTCTAGGGACAGGAAGCTCCTACAATGAGCAGTTCTTC. Its protein product is CASSLGTGSSYNEQFF.